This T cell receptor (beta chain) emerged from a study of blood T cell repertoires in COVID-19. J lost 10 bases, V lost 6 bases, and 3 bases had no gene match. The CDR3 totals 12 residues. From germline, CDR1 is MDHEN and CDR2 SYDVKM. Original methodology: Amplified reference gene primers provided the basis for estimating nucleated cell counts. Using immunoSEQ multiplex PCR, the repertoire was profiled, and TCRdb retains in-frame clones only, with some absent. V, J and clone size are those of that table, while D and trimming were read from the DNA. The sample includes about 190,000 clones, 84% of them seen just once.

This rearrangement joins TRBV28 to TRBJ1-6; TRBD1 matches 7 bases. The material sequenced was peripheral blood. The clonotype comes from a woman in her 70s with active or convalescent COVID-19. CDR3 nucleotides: TGTGCCAGCAGGGCAGGGGGGTCACCCCTCCACTTT. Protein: CASRAGGSPLHF.